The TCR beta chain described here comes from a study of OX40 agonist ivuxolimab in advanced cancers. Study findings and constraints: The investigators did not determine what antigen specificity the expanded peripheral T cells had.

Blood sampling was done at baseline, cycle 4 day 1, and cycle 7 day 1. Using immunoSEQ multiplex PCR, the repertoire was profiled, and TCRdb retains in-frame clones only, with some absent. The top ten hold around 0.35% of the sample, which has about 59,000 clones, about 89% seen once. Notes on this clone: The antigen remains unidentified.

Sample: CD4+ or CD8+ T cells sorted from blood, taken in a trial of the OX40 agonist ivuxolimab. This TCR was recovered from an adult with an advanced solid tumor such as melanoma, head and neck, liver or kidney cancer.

CDR3 DNA: TGTGCCAGCTCACCCAGGACGGACGGGGGGAACACTGAAGCTTTCTTT. Its protein product is CASSPRTDGGNTEAFF. The chain carries TRBV18 and TRBJ1-1; TRBD1 might be the D (5 bases). Germline values: CDR1 KGHSH, CDR2 LQKENI. The CDR3 extends over 16 amino acids. Trimming cost V 3 bases and J 1 base, with 15 bases left between them.